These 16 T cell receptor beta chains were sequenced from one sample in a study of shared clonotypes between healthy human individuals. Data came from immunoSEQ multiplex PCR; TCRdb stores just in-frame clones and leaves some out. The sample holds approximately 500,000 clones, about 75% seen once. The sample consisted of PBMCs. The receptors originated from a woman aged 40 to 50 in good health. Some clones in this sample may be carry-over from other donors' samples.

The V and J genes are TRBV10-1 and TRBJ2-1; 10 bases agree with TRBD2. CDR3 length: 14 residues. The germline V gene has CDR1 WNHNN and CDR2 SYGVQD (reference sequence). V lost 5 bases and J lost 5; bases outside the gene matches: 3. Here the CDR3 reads CASSTSGIDNEQFF. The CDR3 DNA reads TGCGCCAGCAGTACTAGCGGGATTGACAATGAGCAGTTCTTC.

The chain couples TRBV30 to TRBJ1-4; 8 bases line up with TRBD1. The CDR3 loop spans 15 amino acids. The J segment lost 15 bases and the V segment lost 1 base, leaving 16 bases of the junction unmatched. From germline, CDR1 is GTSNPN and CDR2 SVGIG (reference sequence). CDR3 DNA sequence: TGTGCCTGGAGTGGATTGCGGGACAGGACAAAATCGGTGTTTTTT. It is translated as CAWSGLRDRTKSVFF.

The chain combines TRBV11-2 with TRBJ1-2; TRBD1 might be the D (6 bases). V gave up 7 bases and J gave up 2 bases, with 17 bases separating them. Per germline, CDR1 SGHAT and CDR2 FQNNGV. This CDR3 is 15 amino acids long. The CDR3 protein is CASTRGGGENYGYTF. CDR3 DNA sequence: TGTGCCAGCACCCGAGGGGGGGGCGAGAACTATGGCTACACCTTC. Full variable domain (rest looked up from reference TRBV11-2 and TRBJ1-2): EAGVAQSPRYKIIEKRQSVAFWCNPISGHATLYWYQQILGQGPKLLIQFQNNGVVDDSQLPKDRFSAERLKGVDSTLKIQPAKLEDSAVYLCASTRGGGENYGYTFGSGTRLTVV.

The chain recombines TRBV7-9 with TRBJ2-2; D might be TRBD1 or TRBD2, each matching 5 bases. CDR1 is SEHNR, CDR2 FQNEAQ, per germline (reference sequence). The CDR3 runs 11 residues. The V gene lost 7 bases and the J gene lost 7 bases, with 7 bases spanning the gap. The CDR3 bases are TGTGCCAGCACGGGGCGCGGGGAGCTGTTTTTT. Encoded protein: CASTGRGELFF.

The CDR3 loop reads CASCGGQGFPSPGANVLTF. The CDR3 nucleotides read TGTGCCAGCTGTGGGGGACAGGGGTTTCCTTCCCCTGGGGCCAACGTCCTGACTTTC. The genes are TRBV2 and TRBJ2-6; 10 bases agree with TRBD1. CDR3 length: 19 amino acids. The J segment lost 2 bases and the V segment lost 8 bases, leaving 15 bases of the junction unmatched. The germline gives CDR1 SNHLY, CDR2 FYNNEI.

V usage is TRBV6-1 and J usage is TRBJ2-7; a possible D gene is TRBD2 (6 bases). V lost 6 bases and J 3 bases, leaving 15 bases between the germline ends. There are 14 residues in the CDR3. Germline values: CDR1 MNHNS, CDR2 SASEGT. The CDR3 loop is CASREGSTDYEQYF. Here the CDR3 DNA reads TGTGCCAGCAGGGAGGGATCCACCGACTACGAGCAGTACTTC.

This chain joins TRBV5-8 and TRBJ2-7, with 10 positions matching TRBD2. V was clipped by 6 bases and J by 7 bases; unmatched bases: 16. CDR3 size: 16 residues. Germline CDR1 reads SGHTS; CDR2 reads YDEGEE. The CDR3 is CASKEGSAGGPGEQYF. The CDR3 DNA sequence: TGTGCCAGCAAAGAAGGGTCAGCGGGAGGGCCTGGGGAGCAGTACTTC.

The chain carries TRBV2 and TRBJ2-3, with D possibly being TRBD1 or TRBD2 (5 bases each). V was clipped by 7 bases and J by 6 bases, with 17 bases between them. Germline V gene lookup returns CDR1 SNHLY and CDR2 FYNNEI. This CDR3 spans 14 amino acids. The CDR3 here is CASMGRNLGDTQYF. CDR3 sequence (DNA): TGTGCCAGCATGGGACGAAATTTAGGGGATACGCAGTATTTT.

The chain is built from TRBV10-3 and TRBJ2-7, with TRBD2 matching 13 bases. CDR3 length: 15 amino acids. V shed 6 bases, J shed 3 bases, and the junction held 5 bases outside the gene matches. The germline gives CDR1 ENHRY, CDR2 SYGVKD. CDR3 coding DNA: TGTGCCATCAGGCTAGGACTAGCGGGAGACTACGAGCAGTACTTC. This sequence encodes CAIRLGLAGDYEQYF.

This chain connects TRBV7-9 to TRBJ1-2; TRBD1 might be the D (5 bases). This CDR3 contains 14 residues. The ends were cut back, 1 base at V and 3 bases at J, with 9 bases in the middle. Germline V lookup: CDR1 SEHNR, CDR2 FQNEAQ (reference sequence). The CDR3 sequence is CASSLGGDYYGYTF. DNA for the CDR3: TGTGCCAGCAGCTTAGGTGGGGACTACTATGGCTACACCTTC. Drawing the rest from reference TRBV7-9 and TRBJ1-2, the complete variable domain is DTGVSQNPRHKITKRGQNVTFRCDPISEHNRLYWYRQTLGQGPEFLTYFQNEAQLEKSRLLSDRFSAERPKGSFSTLEIQRTEQGDSAMYLCASSLGGDYYGYTFGSGTRLTVV.

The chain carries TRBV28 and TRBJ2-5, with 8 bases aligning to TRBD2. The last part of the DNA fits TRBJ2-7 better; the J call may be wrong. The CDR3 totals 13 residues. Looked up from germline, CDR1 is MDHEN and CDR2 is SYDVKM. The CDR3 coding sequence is TGTGCCAGCATCCGCAGCGGGAGCTACGAGCAGTACTTC. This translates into CASIRSGSYEQYF.

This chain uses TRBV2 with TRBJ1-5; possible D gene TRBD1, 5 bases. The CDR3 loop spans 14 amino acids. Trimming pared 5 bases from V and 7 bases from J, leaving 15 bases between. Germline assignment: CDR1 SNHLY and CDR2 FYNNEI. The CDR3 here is CASSRGWGVQPQHF. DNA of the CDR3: TGTGCCAGCAGTAGGGGTTGGGGTGTGCAGCCCCAGCATTTT.

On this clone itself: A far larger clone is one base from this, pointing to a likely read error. DNA of the CDR3: TGTGCCAGCAGTCGCACTAGCGGCAGATCCGCCGGGGAGCTGTTTTTT. Translated: CASSRTSGRSAGELFF. This sequence joins TRBV4-2 and TRBJ2-2, with TRBD2 identical over 8 bases. V was clipped by 6 bases and J by 6 bases; unmatched bases: 12. CDR1 is LGHNA, CDR2 YNFKEQ, per germline. This CDR3 is built from 16 residues.

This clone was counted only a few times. The CDR3 region has the DNA TGTGCCAGCACCCCCAGTCGCACTGAAGCTTTCTTT. Encoded protein: CASTPSRTEAFF. This rearrangement joins TRBV28 to TRBJ1-1; no reliable D call. The CDR3 totals 12 residues. V lost 7 bases, J lost 4 bases, and 10 bases lay in between. The germline V gene encodes CDR1 MDHEN and CDR2 SYDVKM.

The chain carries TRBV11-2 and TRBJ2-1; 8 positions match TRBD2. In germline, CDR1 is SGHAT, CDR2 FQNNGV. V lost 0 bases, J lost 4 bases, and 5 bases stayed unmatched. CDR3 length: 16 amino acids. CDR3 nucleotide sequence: TGTGCCAGCAGCTTAGATCTCTCTAGCGGGTACAATGAGCAGTTCTTC. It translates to CASSLDLSSGYNEQFF.

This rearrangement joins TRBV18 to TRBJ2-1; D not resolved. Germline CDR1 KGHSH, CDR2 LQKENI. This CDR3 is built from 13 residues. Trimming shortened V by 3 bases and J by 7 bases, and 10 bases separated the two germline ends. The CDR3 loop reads CASSPPILNEQFF. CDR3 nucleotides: TGTGCCAGCTCACCCCCAATTTTAAATGAGCAGTTCTTC. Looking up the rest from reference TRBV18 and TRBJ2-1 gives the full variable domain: NAGVMQNPRHLVRRRGQEARLRCSPMKGHSHVYWYRQLPEEGLKFMVYLQKENIIDESGMPKERFSAEFPKEGPSILRIQQVVRGDSAAYFCASSPPILNEQFFGPGTRLTVL.